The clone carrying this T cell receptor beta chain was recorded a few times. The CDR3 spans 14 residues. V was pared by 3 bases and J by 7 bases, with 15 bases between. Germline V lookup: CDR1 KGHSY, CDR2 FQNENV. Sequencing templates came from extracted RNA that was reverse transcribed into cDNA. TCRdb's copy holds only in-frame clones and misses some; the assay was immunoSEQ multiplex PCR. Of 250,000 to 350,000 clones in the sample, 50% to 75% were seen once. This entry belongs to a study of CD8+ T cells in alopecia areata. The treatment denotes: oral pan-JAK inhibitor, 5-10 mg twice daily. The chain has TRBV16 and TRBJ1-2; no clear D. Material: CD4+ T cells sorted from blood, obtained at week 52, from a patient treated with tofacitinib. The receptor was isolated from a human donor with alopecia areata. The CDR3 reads CASSHTNTAGGYTF. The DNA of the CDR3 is TGTGCCAGCAGCCACACGAACACGGCCGGTGGCTACACCTTC.